This T cell receptor (beta chain) was observed in a study of T cells in Graves' hyperthyroidism and ophthalmopathy. V was clipped by 1 base and J by 4 bases, with 13 bases between them. Germline V gene lookup returns CDR1 SQVTM and CDR2 ANQGSEA. The CDR3 sequence is 14 residues long. Using RNA transcripts as the source, TCR beta CDR3 regions were amplified. A first-round RT-PCR of the TCR CDR3 used the HTBI primer set. TCRdb re-called the multiplex PCR reads through MiXCR, storing one row per CDR3 protein. The sample contains about 560,000 distinct CDR3 sequences, around 17% of which appear only once. This clonotype has at least ten counts.

V usage is TRBV29-1 and J usage is TRBJ2-5; TRBD1 is a possible D gene (5 bases). The TCR originated in a woman aged 18-29 years with Graves' hyperthyroidism. The sequencing sample was made of blood. The CDR3 DNA sequence: TGCAGCGTTGAAGGGACCAGGGATCGAGAGACCCAGTACTTC. It yields the protein CSVEGTRDRETQYF.